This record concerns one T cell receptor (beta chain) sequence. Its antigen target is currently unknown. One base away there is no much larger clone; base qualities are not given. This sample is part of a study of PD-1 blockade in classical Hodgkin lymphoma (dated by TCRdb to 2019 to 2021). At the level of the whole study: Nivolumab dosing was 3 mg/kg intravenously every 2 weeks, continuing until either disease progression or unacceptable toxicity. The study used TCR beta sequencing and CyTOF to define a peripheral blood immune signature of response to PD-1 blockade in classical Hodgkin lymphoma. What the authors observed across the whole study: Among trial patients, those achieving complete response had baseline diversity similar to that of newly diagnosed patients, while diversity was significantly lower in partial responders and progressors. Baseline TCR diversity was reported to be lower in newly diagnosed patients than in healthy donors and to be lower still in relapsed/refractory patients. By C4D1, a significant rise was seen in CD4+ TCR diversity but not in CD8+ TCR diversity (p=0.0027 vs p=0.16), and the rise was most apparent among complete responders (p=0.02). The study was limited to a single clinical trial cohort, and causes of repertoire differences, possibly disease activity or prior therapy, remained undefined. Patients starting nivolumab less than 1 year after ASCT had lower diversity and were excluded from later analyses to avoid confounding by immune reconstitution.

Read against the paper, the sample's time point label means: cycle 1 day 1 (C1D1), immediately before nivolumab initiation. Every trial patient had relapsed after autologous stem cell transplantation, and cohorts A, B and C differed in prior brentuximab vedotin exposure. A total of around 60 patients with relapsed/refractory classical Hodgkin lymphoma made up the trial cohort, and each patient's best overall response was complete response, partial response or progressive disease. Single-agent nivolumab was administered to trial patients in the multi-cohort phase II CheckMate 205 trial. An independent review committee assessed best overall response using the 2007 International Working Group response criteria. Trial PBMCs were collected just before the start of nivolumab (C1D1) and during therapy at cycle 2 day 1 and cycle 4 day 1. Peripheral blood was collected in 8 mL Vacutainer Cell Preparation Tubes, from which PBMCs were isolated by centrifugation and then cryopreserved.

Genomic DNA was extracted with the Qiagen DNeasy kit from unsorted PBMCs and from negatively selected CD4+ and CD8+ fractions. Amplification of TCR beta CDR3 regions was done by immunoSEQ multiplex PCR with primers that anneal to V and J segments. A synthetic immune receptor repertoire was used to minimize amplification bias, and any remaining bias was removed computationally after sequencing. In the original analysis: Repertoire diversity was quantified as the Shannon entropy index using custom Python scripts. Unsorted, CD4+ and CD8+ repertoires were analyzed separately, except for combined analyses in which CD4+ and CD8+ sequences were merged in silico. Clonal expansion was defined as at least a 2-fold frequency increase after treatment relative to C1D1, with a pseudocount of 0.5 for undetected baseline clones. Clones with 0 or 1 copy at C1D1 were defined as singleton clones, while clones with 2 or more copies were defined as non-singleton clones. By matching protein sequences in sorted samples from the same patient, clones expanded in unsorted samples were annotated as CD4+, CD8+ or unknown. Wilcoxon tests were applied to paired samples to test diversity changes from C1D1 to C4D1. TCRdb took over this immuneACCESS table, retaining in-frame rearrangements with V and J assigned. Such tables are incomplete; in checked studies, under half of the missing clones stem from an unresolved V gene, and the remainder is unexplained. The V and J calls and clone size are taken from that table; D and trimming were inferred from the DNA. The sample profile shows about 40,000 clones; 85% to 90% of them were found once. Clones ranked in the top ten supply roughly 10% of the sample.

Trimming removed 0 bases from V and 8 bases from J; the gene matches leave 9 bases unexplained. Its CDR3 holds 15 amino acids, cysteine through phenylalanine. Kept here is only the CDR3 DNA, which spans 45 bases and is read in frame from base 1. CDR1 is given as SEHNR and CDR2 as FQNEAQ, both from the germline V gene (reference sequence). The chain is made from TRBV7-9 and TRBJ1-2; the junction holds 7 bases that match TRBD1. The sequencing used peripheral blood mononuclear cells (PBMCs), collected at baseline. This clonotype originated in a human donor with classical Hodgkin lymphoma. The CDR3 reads CASSLAGRGYRGYTF. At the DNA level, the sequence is TGTGCCAGCAGCTTAGCTGGCAGGGGGTATCGAGGCTACACCTTC.